These 28 T cell receptor beta chains were all obtained from the same sample, sequenced in a study of cytomegalovirus exposure and HLA in healthy donors. In the PCR, 60 Vbeta and 13 Jbeta primers were used. Produced via immunoSEQ multiplex PCR; TCRdb's table is partial and in-frame only. The repertoire holds approximately 140,000 clones, with 55% to 80% as singletons. Specimen: PBMCs. The receptors were sampled from a woman aged 40-49 years in good health and CMV-seronegative.

Note on this clone: The junction does not match germline at one end; this may be a read error. The V call is TRBV6-7, the J call TRBJ1-1; 7 positions match TRBD1. TRBV6-7 is sorted into the ORF group, with uncertain function. The CDR3 covers 15 residues. CDR3 DNA sequence: TGTGCCAGCAGTGACTCCAGGGGGAGCAGAACTGAAGCTTTCTTT. Encoded protein: CASSDSRGSRTEAFF.

This clone occurred a few times. This chain connects TRBV28 to TRBJ1-1; 9 bases match TRBD1. The germline CDR1 and CDR2 sequences are MDHEN and SYDVKM. The CDR3 runs 14 residues. With 1 base clipped from V and 12 bases from J, the junction kept 9 bases outside the gene matches. In DNA, the CDR3 is TGTGCCAGCAGTTTATTACCGGGACAGGGTGATACTTTCTTT. It is translated as CASSLLPGQGDTFF.

The rearrangement joins TRBV9 to TRBJ2-3; D gene unclear. The CDR3 is 14 residues long. CDR1 is SGDLS, CDR2 YYNGEE, per germline. V lost 0 bases, J lost 2 bases, and 7 bases lay in between. The CDR3 here is CASSVGADTDTQYF. The CDR3 coding sequence is TGTGCCAGCAGCGTAGGTGCGGACACAGATACGCAGTATTTT. Based on the CDR3 plus reference TRBV9 and TRBJ2-3, the full variable domain is DSGVTQTPKHLITATGQRVTLRCSPRSGDLSVYWYQQSLDQGLQFLIQYYNGEERAKGNILERFSAQQFPDLHSELNLSSLELGDSALYFCASSVGADTDTQYFGPGTRLTVL.

The J gene is TRBJ2-1, the V gene TRBV9, with 7 bases matching TRBD2. With V trimmed by 1 base and J by 1 base, 5 bases remained unmatched. This CDR3 has 16 amino acids. In germline, CDR1 is SGDLS, CDR2 YYNGEE. The CDR3 DNA reads as TGTGCCAGCAGCGTAAGTGGCGGGGGATCCTACAATGAGCAGTTCTTC. Residues: CASSVSGGGSYNEQFF.

The rearrangement joins TRBV7-2 to TRBJ1-6; 7 positions match TRBD1. The germline V gene has CDR1 SGHTA and CDR2 FQGNSA. CDR3 length: 14 amino acids. Germline trimming cut 9 bases from V and 7 bases from J; bases unmatched to any gene: 9. Here the CDR3 DNA reads TGTGCCAGTAGACGGGACAGTCAAAATTCACCCCTCCACTTT. The encoded protein is CASRRDSQNSPLHF.

The chain employs TRBV15 and TRBJ1-1; the D gene is possibly TRBD1 (6 bases). Trimming pared 9 bases from V and 7 bases from J, leaving 15 bases between. The CDR3 contains 12 residues. The germline V gene has CDR1 LNHNV and CDR2 YYDKDF (reference sequence). The DNA for the CDR3 is TGTGCCACTACCAGCGGGGGCGATGAAGCTTTCTTT. It encodes CATTSGGDEAFF.

CDR3 amino acids: CASGFGGGANEQFF. The CDR3 coding sequence is TGTGCTAGTGGTTTTGGCGGGGGGGCCAATGAGCAGTTCTTC. This chain links TRBV12-5 with TRBJ2-1; 9 bases line up with TRBD2. This CDR3 comprises 14 residues. CDR1 is LGHNT, CDR2 FRNRAP, per germline. V lost 3 bases, J lost 6 bases, and 3 bases stayed unmatched.

This clone was seen only a few times. CDR3 sequence (DNA): TGTGCCACCAGCAGGGGACAGGGTGAAGGTTCACCCCTCCACTTT. Translation: CATSRGQGEGSPLHF. This chain uses TRBV15 with TRBJ1-6; 9 bases match TRBD1. J gave up 9 bases and V 3 bases, and 6 bases lay outside the gene matches. The CDR3 spans 15 residues. From germline, CDR1 is LNHNV and CDR2 YYDKDF (reference sequence).

The V call is TRBV11-2, the J call TRBJ2-7; 7 positions match TRBD1. This CDR3 contains 15 residues. Trimming removed 5 bases from V and 0 bases from J; junction bases left unmatched: 7. Germline lookup yields CDR1 SGHAT and CDR2 FQNNGV. The CDR3: CASSINRDSSYEQYV. CDR3 DNA sequence: TGTGCCAGCAGCATCAATCGGGACAGCTCCTACGAGCAGTACGTC.

The chain employs TRBV18 and TRBJ1-5, with D unresolved. The length of the CDR3 is 13 residues. The V gene lost 6 bases and the J gene lost 5 bases, with 11 bases spanning the gap. Germline loops: CDR1 KGHSH, CDR2 LQKENI. CDR3 DNA sequence: TGTGCCAGCTCCCCGGAGGGAGATCAGCCCCAGCATTTT. Encoded protein: CASSPEGDQPQHF.

The chain combines TRBV12-5 with TRBJ1-2; unclear D gene. Germline CDR1 and CDR2: LGHNT and FRNRAP. V lost 2 bases, J lost 8 bases, and 9 bases lay in between. The CDR3 is 12 amino acids. Written as DNA, the CDR3 is TGTGCTAGTGGTTTGCCAGCAGGAGGCTACACCTTC. Amino acid sequence: CASGLPAGGYTF. The whole variable domain, remainder taken from reference TRBV12-5 and TRBJ1-2, is DARVTQTPRHKVTEMGQEVTMRCQPILGHNTVFWYRQTMMQGLELLAYFRNRAPLDDSGMPKDRFSAEMPDATLATLKIQPSEPRDSAVYFCASGLPAGGYTFGSGTRLTVV.

J is TRBJ1-1 and V is TRBV9, with D tentatively TRBD1 (5 bases). Trimming removed 0 bases at V and 1 base at J, with 10 bases between. The CDR3 loop spans 15 amino acids. Per germline, CDR1 SGDLS and CDR2 YYNGEE. The CDR3 is CASSVDGAPNTEAFF. The DNA of the CDR3 is TGTGCCAGCAGCGTAGATGGGGCGCCGAACACTGAAGCTTTCTTT.

The rearrangement uses TRBV9 and TRBJ1-6, with TRBD1 as a possible D gene (6 bases). CDR3 length equals 15 residues. Germline CDR1 and CDR2: SGDLS and YYNGEE. Trimming took 3 bases from V and 3 from J, leaving 10 bases between them. CDR3 residues: CASSAGQFYNSPLHF. The CDR3 bases are TGTGCCAGCAGCGCCGGACAGTTCTATAATTCACCCCTCCACTTT.

The chain has TRBV6-1 and TRBJ1-2, with D perhaps matching TRBD1 (5 bases). The germline V gene encodes CDR1 MNHNS and CDR2 SASEGT. The CDR3 runs to 14 residues. The V end was cut by 3 bases, the J end by 2 bases, with 10 bases between. The CDR3 region has the DNA TGTGCCAGCAGTGACAGGGTAGCAAACTATGGCTACACCTTC. Encoded protein: CASSDRVANYGYTF.

Only one count was recorded for this clone. V usage is TRBV16 and J usage is TRBJ2-1, with TRBD2 as a possible D gene (6 bases). The CDR3 sequence is 13 residues long. Germline V gene sequence: CDR1 KGHSY, CDR2 FQNENV. Between the trimmed V and J ends, which lost 0 bases and 7 bases, there was a span of 7 bases. The CDR3 DNA reads TGTGCCAGCAGCCAATCGGCGGGAAATGAGCAGTTCTTC. It is translated as CASSQSAGNEQFF.

CDR3 loop: CASSVRGFDGYTF. The CDR3 coding sequence is TGTGCCAGCAGTGTTAGAGGTTTTGATGGCTACACCTTC. The rearrangement links TRBV2 to TRBJ1-2, with no clear D. CDR1 SNHLY and CDR2 FYNNEI come from the germline V gene. The CDR3 has 13 residues. Trimming pared 4 bases from V and 6 bases from J, leaving 12 bases between. The full variable domain, its missing parts supplied by reference TRBV2 and TRBJ1-2, is EPEVTQTPSHQVTQMGQEVILRCVPISNHLYFYWYRQILGQKVEFLVSFYNNEISEKSEIFDDQFSVERPDGSNFTLKIRSTKLEDSAMYFCASSVRGFDGYTFGSGTRLTVV.

The rearrangement uses TRBV5-5 and TRBJ1-6, with TRBD1 matching over 8 bases. Germline-derived CDR1 and CDR2 are SGHKS and YYEKEE (reference sequence). The CDR3 extends over 15 amino acids. The trim removed 4 bases at V and 8 bases at J, leaving 8 bases unmatched. The CDR3 nucleotides are TGTGCCAGCAGCCCGGCGGCACAGGGGGATTCACCCCTCCACTTT. This encodes CASSPAAQGDSPLHF.

The V and J genes are TRBV27 and TRBJ1-6; D ambiguous. The germline V gene encodes CDR1 MNHEY and CDR2 SMNVEV (reference sequence). V shed 0 bases and J shed 3 bases, with 12 bases lying between them. The CDR3 consists of 17 residues. The CDR3 is CASSLSVGVDYNSPLHF. In DNA, the CDR3 is TGTGCCAGCAGTTTATCCGTCGGGGTGGACTATAATTCACCCCTCCACTTT.

The chain combines TRBV7-9 with TRBJ1-1; no reliable D call. The germline V gene has CDR1 SEHNR and CDR2 FQNEAQ (reference sequence). This CDR3 spans 15 amino acids. Trimming removed 5 bases at V and 4 bases at J, with 17 bases between. For the CDR3, the DNA is TGTGCCAGCAGCCCAATGCCCCCAGCGGTCACTGAAGCTTTCTTT. Residues: CASSPMPPAVTEAFF.

This chain joins TRBV5-1 and TRBJ2-3, with D perhaps TRBD1 (6 bases). The germline V gene encodes CDR1 SGHRS and CDR2 YFSETQ. CDR3 length: 15 residues. Trimming removed 4 bases at V and 2 bases at J, with 14 bases between. As DNA, the CDR3 is TGCGCCAGCAGCCGCGCCGGACAGTCCACAGATACGCAGTATTTT. Translated: CASSRAGQSTDTQYF.

The gene calls are TRBV5-4 and TRBJ2-5; D might be TRBD2 (6 bases). Trimming took off 6 bases at V and 4 bases at J, with 19 bases between the two ends. The germline gives CDR1 SGHNT, CDR2 YYREEE (reference sequence). The CDR3 runs 15 residues. This chain's CDR3 is CASTHSTGGAETQYF. DNA for the CDR3: TGTGCCAGCACCCATTCTACCGGGGGTGCAGAGACCCAGTACTTC.

The chain has TRBV5-8 and TRBJ2-5; D is perhaps TRBD2 (6 bases). The CDR3 has 16 residues. Germline loops: CDR1 SGHTS, CDR2 YDEGEE. With 3 bases removed from V and 7 bases from J, the gap between germline ends came to 22 bases. CDR3 sequence (DNA): TGTGCCAGCAGCTACACCGTTGGAGGGTGGGACGGGACCCAGTACTTC. It is translated as CASSYTVGGWDGTQYF.

This clone has just a few counts. The genes are TRBV5-1 and TRBJ2-7; 8 bases match TRBD1. The CDR3 has 15 amino acids. V lost 0 bases, J lost 3 bases, and 5 bases stayed unmatched. The germline V gene has CDR1 SGHRS and CDR2 YFSETQ. The CDR3 here is CASSLGQGSFYEQYF. The DNA for the CDR3 is TGCGCCAGCAGCTTGGGACAGGGGAGTTTCTACGAGCAGTACTTC.

There are a few counts of this clone. The V and J genes are TRBV5-1 and TRBJ1-1, with a possible D match to TRBD1 (6 bases). V gave up 2 bases and J gave up 4 bases, with 9 bases separating them. CDR1 is SGHRS and CDR2 is YFSETQ in the germline V gene. The CDR3 extends over 13 amino acids. DNA for the CDR3: TGCGCCAGCAGCTTACAGGGAAGCACTGAAGCTTTCTTT. It encodes CASSLQGSTEAFF.

This chain uses TRBV27 with TRBJ1-2; possibly TRBD1 for D (5 bases). CDR1 and CDR2 from the germline V gene are MNHEY and SMNVEV (reference sequence). The ends were cut back, 3 bases at V and 7 bases at J, with 12 bases in the middle. The CDR3 contains 13 residues. CDR3 coding DNA: TGTGCCAGCAGTTTGGGGGGGAGTGGTGGCTACACCTTC. It specifies CASSLGGSGGYTF.

The rearrangement links TRBV2 to TRBJ2-5; D gene unclear. The CDR3 sequence is 13 residues long. V lost 7 bases to trimming and J lost 5 bases, with 14 bases between them. Germline loops: CDR1 SNHLY, CDR2 FYNNEI. The CDR3 is CASNGFVGETQYF. The CDR3 nucleotides read TGTGCCAGCAACGGGTTTGTTGGGGAGACCCAGTACTTC.

The chain links TRBV4-1 to TRBJ2-1; D is ambiguous. Germline CDR1 reads MGHRA; CDR2 reads YSYEKL. This CDR3 spans 12 amino acids. Trimming removed 1 base at V and 9 bases at J, with 7 bases between. The CDR3 reads CASSQGFSEQFF. CDR3 bases: TGCGCCAGCAGCCAAGGTTTCAGTGAGCAGTTCTTC.

This chain connects TRBV6-5 to TRBJ2-1, with TRBD2 identical over 10 bases. The CDR3 is 14 residues long. V shed 7 bases and J 14 bases; nucleotides not matched to a gene: 14. The germline V gene has CDR1 MNHEY and CDR2 SVGAGI. CDR3 sequence reads: CASNLGASGGLEFF. CDR3 bases: TGTGCCAGCAACCTAGGGGCTAGCGGGGGATTGGAGTTCTTC.